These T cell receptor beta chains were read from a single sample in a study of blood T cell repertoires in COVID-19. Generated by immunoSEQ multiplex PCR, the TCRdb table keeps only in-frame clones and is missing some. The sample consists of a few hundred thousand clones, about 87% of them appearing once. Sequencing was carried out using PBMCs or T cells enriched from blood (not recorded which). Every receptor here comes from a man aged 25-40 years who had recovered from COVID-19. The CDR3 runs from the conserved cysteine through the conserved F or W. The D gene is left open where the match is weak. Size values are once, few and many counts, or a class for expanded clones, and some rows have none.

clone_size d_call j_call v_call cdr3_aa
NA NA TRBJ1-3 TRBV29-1 CSVEDPIMDSTGNTIYF
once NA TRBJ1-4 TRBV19 CASSLRSPFEKLFF
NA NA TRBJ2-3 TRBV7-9 CASWLAGYTDTQYF
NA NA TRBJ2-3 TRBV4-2 CASSLSSGNTDTQYF
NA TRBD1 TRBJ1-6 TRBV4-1 CASSQEGGAYNSPLHF
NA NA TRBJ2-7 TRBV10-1 CASSTSDSLNEQYF
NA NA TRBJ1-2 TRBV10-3 CAISPTDNYGYTF
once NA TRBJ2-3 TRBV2 CASSAPVDTQYF
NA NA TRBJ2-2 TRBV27 CASSLFGALNTGELFF
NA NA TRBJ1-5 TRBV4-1 CASSQVGQSDQPQHF
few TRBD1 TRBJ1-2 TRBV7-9 CASSRTGTNYGYTF
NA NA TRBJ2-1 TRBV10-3 CAISKDSYNEQFF
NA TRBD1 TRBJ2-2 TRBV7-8 CASSPTGQGVNTGELFF
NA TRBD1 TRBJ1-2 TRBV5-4 CASANVGTVGYTF
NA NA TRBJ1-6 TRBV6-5 CASSYWGLRDSPLHF
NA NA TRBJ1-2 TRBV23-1 CASRLTGYYGYTF
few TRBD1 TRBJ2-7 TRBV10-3 CAIRGTGAFSYEQYF
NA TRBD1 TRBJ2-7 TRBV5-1 CASSLAYRGLEQYF
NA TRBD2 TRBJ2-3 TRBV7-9 CASSLLSGGLDTQYF
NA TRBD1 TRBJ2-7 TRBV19 CASSTSPGGSYEQYF
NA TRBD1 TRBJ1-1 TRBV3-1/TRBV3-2 CASSQGRQGRPENTEAFF
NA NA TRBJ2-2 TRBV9 CASSPSSAGGELFF
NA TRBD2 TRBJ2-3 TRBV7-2 CASSESGGDTDTQYF
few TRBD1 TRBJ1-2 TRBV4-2 CASSQPGTGLDGYTF
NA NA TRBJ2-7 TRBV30 CAWSEVYGRGRSGQYF
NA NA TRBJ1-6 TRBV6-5 CASSRVENSPLHF
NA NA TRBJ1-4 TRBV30 CAWRSGTNEKLFF
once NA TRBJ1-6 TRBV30 CAWTGRVNNSPLHF
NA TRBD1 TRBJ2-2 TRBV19 CASTADRGNTGELFF
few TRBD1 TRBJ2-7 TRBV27 CASSLSPTGGDEQYF
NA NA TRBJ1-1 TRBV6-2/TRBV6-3 CASSYSSGTNTEAFF
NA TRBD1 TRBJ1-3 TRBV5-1 CASSLTTTGRIGNTIYF
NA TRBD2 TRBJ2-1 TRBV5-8 CASSLVAGGAYNEQFF
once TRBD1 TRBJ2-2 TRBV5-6 CASSLLQGANTGELFF
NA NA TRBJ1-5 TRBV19 CASSASDLPYEDQPQHF
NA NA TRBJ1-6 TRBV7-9 CASRKTDSLSPLHF
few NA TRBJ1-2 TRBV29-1 CSLRGEGHYGYTF
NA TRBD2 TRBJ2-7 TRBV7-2 CASSFSGGGPYEQYF
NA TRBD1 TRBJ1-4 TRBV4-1 CASSQEDRAKEKLFF
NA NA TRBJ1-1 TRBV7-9 CASSYPGQGTEAFF
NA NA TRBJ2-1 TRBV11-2 CASSLDGQIANEQFF
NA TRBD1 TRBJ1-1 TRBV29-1 CSAETGTGGSEAFF
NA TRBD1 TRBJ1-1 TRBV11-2 CASSLDGTGMNTEAFF
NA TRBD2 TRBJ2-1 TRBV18 CASSPRPSGGHSYNEQFF
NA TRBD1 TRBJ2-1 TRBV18 CASSSVTGENYNEQFF
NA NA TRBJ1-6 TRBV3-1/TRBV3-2 CASSQDAGLMNSPLHF
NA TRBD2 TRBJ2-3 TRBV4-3 CASSQDRLAGVADTQYF
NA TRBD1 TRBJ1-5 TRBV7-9 CASSSDRGNQPQHF
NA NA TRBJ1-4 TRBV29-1 CSVGSGPTNEKLFF